The source of this T cell receptor (beta chain) is a study of OX40 agonist ivuxolimab in advanced cancers. The study, taken as a whole, reports: Nonresponders, in some cases, also had low normalized T-cell clonal expansion. Averaging showed that CD8+ T cells had more expanded clones than CD4+ did.

Remarks on this clone: Its cognate antigen is unknown.

Trimming pared 5 bases from V and 1 base from J, leaving 5 bases between. Germline CDR1 and CDR2: KGHSH and LQKENI. The CDR3 extends over 12 amino acids. The table came from immunoSEQ multiplex PCR; TCRdb's copy has only in-frame clones and leaves some out. The sample consists of about 77,000 clones, around nine tenths of them appearing once. This receptor was obtained from an adult with an advanced solid tumor such as melanoma, head and neck, liver or kidney cancer. This chain links TRBV18 with TRBJ1-1, with D unclear. The sequencing used CD4+ or CD8+ T cells sorted from blood, collected in a trial of the OX40 agonist ivuxolimab. In DNA form, the CDR3 reads TGTGCCAGCTCAGACTGGAACACTGAAGCTTTCTTT. It yields the protein CASSDWNTEAFF. Based on the CDR3 plus reference TRBV18 and TRBJ1-1, the full variable domain is NAGVMQNPRHLVRRRGQEARLRCSPMKGHSHVYWYRQLPEEGLKFMVYLQKENIIDESGMPKERFSAEFPKEGPSILRIQQVVRGDSAAYFCASSDWNTEAFFGQGTRLTVV.